This T cell receptor beta chain was sequenced during a study of Ad26.COV2.S vaccination and SARS-CoV-2 variants. This CDR3 spans 14 amino acids. The V end was cut by 2 bases, the J end by 5 bases, with 10 bases between. Germline CDR1 MNHEY, CDR2 SVGEGT. The sample's treatment: about 20 received Ad26.COV2.S at low or high dose, single or two shots; 5 received placebo; per-sample allocation not given. The samples were gathered on day 63 after the first injection of vaccine or placebo. The assay was immunoSEQ multiplex PCR, and TCRdb's table has in-frame clones only and misses some. Seen here are roughly 390,000 clones, approximately 90% observed once, and the top ten hold 3% to 3.5%.

This TCR was recovered from a person aged 18-65 years who received the Ad26.COV2.S COVID-19 vaccine or a placebo. This rearrangement joins TRBV6-2 or TRBV6-3 to TRBJ1-5; the D gene is possibly TRBD1 (5 bases). The sequencing here drew on peripheral blood, taken in a trial of Ad26.COV2.S vaccine versus placebo. CDR3 sequence: CASSYVGTDQPQHF. The CDR3 DNA sequence: TGTGCCAGCAGTTACGTCGGGACGGATCAGCCCCAGCATTTT.